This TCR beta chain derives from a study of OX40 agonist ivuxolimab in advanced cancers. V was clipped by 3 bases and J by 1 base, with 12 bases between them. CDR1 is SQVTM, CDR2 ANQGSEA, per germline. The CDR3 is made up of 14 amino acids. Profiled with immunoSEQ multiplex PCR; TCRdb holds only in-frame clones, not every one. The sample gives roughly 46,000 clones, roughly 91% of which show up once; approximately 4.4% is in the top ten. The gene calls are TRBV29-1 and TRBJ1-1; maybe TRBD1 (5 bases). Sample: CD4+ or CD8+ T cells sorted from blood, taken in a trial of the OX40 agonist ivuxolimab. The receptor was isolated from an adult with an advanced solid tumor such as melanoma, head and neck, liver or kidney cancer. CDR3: CSVEMTDSNTEAFF. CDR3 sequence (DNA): TGCAGCGTTGAGATGACAGACTCGAACACTGAAGCTTTCTTT.